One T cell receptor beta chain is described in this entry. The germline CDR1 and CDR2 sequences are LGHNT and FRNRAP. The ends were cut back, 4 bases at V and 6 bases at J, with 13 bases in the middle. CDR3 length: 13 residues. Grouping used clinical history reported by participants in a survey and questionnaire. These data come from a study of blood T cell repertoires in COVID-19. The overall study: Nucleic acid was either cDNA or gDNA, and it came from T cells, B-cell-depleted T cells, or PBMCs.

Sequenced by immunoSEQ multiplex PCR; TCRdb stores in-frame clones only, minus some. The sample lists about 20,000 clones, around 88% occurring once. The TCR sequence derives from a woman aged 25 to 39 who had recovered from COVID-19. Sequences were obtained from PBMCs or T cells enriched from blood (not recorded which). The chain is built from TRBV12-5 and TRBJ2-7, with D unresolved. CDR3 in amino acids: CASGSHEWAEQYF. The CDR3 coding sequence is TGTGCTAGTGGTTCCCACGAATGGGCCGAGCAGTACTTC.